This T cell receptor beta chain was recovered during a study of cytomegalovirus exposure and HLA in healthy donors. Notes on the study in general: Through in vitro validation, a few CMV-associated chains were shown to be specific for CMV antigens. Most observed TCR sequences were rare, whereas some public TCRs were detected in many donors. Reported findings show TCR beta sequences accurately forecast HLA-A and HLA-B alleles in most subjects.

As to this clone: What it binds is not known.

CDR3 length equals 15 residues. V was trimmed by 4 bases and J by 4 bases, leaving 11 bases between them. Germline V gene lookup returns CDR1 KGHSH and CDR2 LQKENI. It was with 60 Vbeta and 13 Jbeta primers that the PCR ran. Profiled with immunoSEQ multiplex PCR; TCRdb holds only in-frame clones, not every one. The repertoire table contains 100,000 to 150,000 clones. The sample consisted of PBMCs. The sequence derives from a woman aged 40 to 50 in good health and CMV-seronegative. V and J are TRBV18 and TRBJ2-6; D remains unclear. The CDR3, as DNA: TGTGCCAGCTCACGAGGCAATCGCGGGGCCAACGTCCTGACTTTC. Translating gives CASSRGNRGANVLTF.